This passage covers 9 T cell receptor beta chains from one sample sequenced in a study of T cell responses to AZD1222 COVID-19 vaccine. TCRdb's copy holds only in-frame clones and misses some; the assay was immunoSEQ multiplex PCR. The sample has over 100,000 clones; approximately 90% are singletons. The sequenced sample was peripheral blood, obtained on day 0 of AZD1222 vaccination. The origin of the receptors is an adult in good health.

The V gene is TRBV5-4, the J gene TRBJ2-1; no definite D call. Between the trimmed V and J ends, which lost 1 base and 0 bases, there was a span of 8 bases. Germline V gene sequence: CDR1 SGHNT, CDR2 YYREEE (reference sequence). CDR3 length equals 15 residues. The CDR3 DNA follows: TGTGCCAGCAGCTTGACGGGCAGCTCCTACAATGAGCAGTTCTTC. It translates to CASSLTGSSYNEQFF.

As DNA, the CDR3 is TGTGCCAGCAGCCGCCAAGGGGCAGGGAAAAACTATGGCTACACCTTC. This sequence encodes CASSRQGAGKNYGYTF. V and J are TRBV3-1 (or the pseudogene TRBV3-2) and TRBJ1-2; D may be TRBD1 (5 bases). Germline values: CDR1 LGHDT, CDR2 YNNKEL (reference sequence). CDR3 length: 16 amino acids. V lost 4 bases, J lost 2 bases, and 17 bases lay in between.

V is TRBV4-1 and J is TRBJ2-7; tentative D call: TRBD1 (5 bases). This CDR3 is 15 amino acids long. CDR1 and CDR2 (germline): MGHRA, YSYEKL. V lost 4 bases, J lost 0 bases, and 13 bases lay in between. The CDR3 sequence is CASSPVGLSSYEQYF. The DNA of the CDR3 is TGCGCCAGCAGCCCGGTGGGGCTTAGCTCCTACGAGCAGTACTTC.

Points on this clone: The identical CDR3 is also encoded by other nucleotide sequences in the sample. V gene TRBV18 combines with J gene TRBJ1-1; TRBD1 matches 7 bases. With 1 base clipped from V and 4 bases from J, the junction kept 3 bases outside the gene matches. CDR1 KGHSH and CDR2 LQKENI come from the germline V gene. CDR3 size: 14 residues. The CDR3 here is CASSPRTGSTEAFF. The CDR3 region has the DNA TGTGCCAGCTCACCACGGACAGGTAGCACTGAAGCTTTCTTT.

CDR3 sequence (DNA): TGTGCCAGCAGTTACTCGGGGCTCCTACCAAATTCACCCCTCCACTTT. Its protein product is CASSYSGLLPNSPLHF. The V call is TRBV6-5, the J call TRBJ1-6, with D perhaps matching TRBD1 (5 bases). The CDR3 covers 16 residues. Germline CDR1 is MNHEY and CDR2 is SVGAGI. The V end lost 0 bases, the J end lost 7 bases, and 13 bases lay between the germline ends.

V usage is TRBV18 and J usage is TRBJ1-5, with D hard to call. Germline V gene sequence: CDR1 KGHSH, CDR2 LQKENI. V was clipped by 2 bases and J by 4 bases, with 12 bases between them. This CDR3 spans 15 amino acids. The CDR3 nucleotides read TGTGCCAGCTCACCAACGATGCCAGGTAATCAGCCCCAGCATTTT. This translates into CASSPTMPGNQPQHF.

This sequence joins TRBV11-2 and TRBJ2-5, with D possibly being TRBD1 or TRBD2 (6 bases each). The V end was cut by 3 bases, the J end by 5 bases, with 10 bases between. Per the germline V gene, CDR1 is SGHAT and CDR2 is FQNNGV. CDR3 length: 13 amino acids. The CDR3 sequence: CASSFTGRETQYF. CDR3 bases: TGTGCCAGCAGCTTCACAGGGAGGGAGACCCAGTACTTC.

The rearrangement links TRBV28 to TRBJ2-2; D is ambiguous. Germline CDR1 reads MDHEN; CDR2 reads SYDVKM. The V gene lost 8 bases and the J gene lost 4 bases, with 11 bases spanning the gap. CDR3 length: 13 amino acids. The CDR3 region has the DNA TGTGCCAGCGTCATACGCGGCACCGGGGAGCTGTTTTTT. Protein: CASVIRGTGELFF.

J is TRBJ2-3 and V is TRBV11-2; the match to TRBD1 covers 9 bases. V lost 5 bases and J lost 9; bases outside the gene matches: 9. CDR3 length: 14 residues. Germline assignment: CDR1 SGHAT and CDR2 FQNNGV. The CDR3 nucleotides are TGTGCCAGCAGCGAGCACAGGGGGCGCCTCACGCAGTATTTT. Amino acids: CASSEHRGRLTQYF.